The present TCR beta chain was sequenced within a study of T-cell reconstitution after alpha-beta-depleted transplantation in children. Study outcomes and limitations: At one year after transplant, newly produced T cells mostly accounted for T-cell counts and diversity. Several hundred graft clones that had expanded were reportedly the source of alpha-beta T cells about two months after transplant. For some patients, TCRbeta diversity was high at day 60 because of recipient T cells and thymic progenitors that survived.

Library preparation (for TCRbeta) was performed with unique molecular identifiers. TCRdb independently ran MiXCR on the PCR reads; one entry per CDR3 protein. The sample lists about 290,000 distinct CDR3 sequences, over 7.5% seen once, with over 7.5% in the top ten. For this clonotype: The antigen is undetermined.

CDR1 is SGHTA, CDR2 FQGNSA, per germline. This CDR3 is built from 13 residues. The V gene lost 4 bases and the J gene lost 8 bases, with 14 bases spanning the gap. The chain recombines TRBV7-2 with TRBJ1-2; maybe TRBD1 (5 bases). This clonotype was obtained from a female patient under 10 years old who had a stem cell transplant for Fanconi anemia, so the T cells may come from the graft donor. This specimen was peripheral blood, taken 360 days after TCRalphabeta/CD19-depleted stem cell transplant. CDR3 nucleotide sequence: TGTGCCAGCAGCTCCGCAGATAGGGGCGGCTACACCTTC. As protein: CASSSADRGGYTF.